This T cell receptor (beta chain) was documented in a study of control samples from healthy donors and cancer patients (dated by TCRdb to about 2020). A remark on this clone: Its recognized antigen is unknown. Qualities for individual bases were not recorded, and no much larger clone is one base off.

V is shortened by 2 bases, J by 2 bases, and the region joining them spans 12 bases. Spanning cysteine to phenylalanine, the CDR3 consists of 15 amino acids. CDR3 DNA is the only sequence kept; it has 45 bases, read in frame from the first base. The germline V gene supplies CDR1 MDHEN and CDR2 SYDVKM. The method behind the library was the immunoSEQ multiplex PCR assay. TCRdb provides this immuneACCESS table in a form limited to in-frame rearrangements. Some clones are lacking; in checked studies, under half of them reflect an unresolved V gene, and why the rest are absent is not known. Recorded for this sample are about 130,000 clones; 80% to 95% of them occurred a single time. 2% to 2.5% of the sample lies in the top ten.

The sequence is built from TRBV28 and TRBJ2-5; perhaps TRBD1 is the D gene, with 6 bases matching. The sequenced sample was blood. This clonotype was obtained from a young man in good health. CDR3 sequence: CASSLGPGQQETQYF. The nucleotide sequence reads as follows: TGTGCCAGCAGTTTAGGGCCAGGACAGCAAGAGACCCAGTACTTC.